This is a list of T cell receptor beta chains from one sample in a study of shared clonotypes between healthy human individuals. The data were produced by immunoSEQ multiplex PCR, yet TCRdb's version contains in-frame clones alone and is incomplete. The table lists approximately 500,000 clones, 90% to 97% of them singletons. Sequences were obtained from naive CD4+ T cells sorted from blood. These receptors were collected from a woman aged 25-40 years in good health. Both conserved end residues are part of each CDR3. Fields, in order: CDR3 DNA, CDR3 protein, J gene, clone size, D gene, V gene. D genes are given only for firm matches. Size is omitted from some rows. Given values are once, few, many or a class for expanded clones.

DNA: TGCGCCAGCAGCTTGCAGTTTAATGAAAAACTGTTTTTT; CDR3: CASSLQFNEKLFF; J: TRBJ1-4; size: .; D: .; V: TRBV5-1
DNA: TGCGCCAGCAGCCAACAGGCACAGAGACTAGCCCACGAGCAGTACTTC; CDR3: CASSQQAQRLAHEQYF; J: TRBJ2-7; size: .; D: TRBD2; V: TRBV4-1
DNA: TGTGCCAGTTTACTTGGGACAGGGAGGTCCCGTCGGGGCTACACCTTC; CDR3: CASLLGTGRSRRGYTF; J: TRBJ1-2; size: .; D: TRBD1; V: TRBV28
DNA: TGTGCCAGCAGTGATACAGGGGGAGGGACTGAAGCTTTCTTT; CDR3: CASSDTGGGTEAFF; J: TRBJ1-1; size: .; D: TRBD1; V: TRBV2
DNA: TGTGCCAGCCCTTCCGGGACGAAGTACTTC; CDR3: CASPSGTKYF; J: TRBJ2-7; size: .; D: .; V: TRBV27
DNA: TGTGCCAGCTCCAGCCGACAGGGAGGTAGGGGAGAGACCCAGTACTTC; CDR3: CASSSRQGGRGETQYF; J: TRBJ2-5; size: .; D: .; V: TRBV18
DNA: TGTGCCAGCTCACCGGGACAGATGGATGAAAAACTGTTTTTT; CDR3: CASSPGQMDEKLFF; J: TRBJ1-4; size: .; D: TRBD1; V: TRBV18
DNA: TGCAGCGTTGAATTAAGTTCTCTGAACACCGGGGAGCTGTTTTTT; CDR3: CSVELSSLNTGELFF; J: TRBJ2-2; size: .; D: .; V: TRBV29-1
DNA: TGTGCCAGCAGCCTGTACCCAGGGACAGGAGGAAGTGGCTACACCTTC; CDR3: CASSLYPGTGGSGYTF; J: TRBJ1-2; size: .; D: TRBD1; V: TRBV7-2
DNA: TGTGCCAGCAGCTTGATGACAGGGGACACTGAAGCTTTCTTT; CDR3: CASSLMTGDTEAFF; J: TRBJ1-1; size: .; D: TRBD1; V: TRBV7-2
DNA: TGTGCCTGGAGTGTGGGACAGGGGTCTAATCAGCCCCAGCATTTT; CDR3: CAWSVGQGSNQPQHF; J: TRBJ1-5; size: once; D: TRBD1; V: TRBV30
DNA: TGCGCCAGCAGCTTCTTTAGCTCTGGGGCCAACGTCCTGACTTTC; CDR3: CASSFFSSGANVLTF; J: TRBJ2-6; size: .; D: .; V: TRBV5-1
DNA: TGCGCCAGCAGCTTTACTAGCGGGAGCCCGCGCGAGCAGTACTTC; CDR3: CASSFTSGSPREQYF; J: TRBJ2-7; size: .; D: TRBD2; V: TRBV5-1
DNA: TGTGCCAGCTCCGGAATCGGGGATACGCAGTATTTT; CDR3: CASSGIGDTQYF; J: TRBJ2-3; size: .; D: .; V: TRBV18
DNA: TGTGCCAGCAGCTTAGATCCAGGGGGTAAAGGAGCTTTCTTT; CDR3: CASSLDPGGKGAFF; J: TRBJ1-1; size: .; D: TRBD1; V: TRBV11-2
DNA: TGTGCCAGCAGAGATTTCTATGGCTACACCTTC; CDR3: CASRDFYGYTF; J: TRBJ1-2; size: .; D: .; V: TRBV28
DNA: TGCGCCAGCAGCTTGGCACCACCTACCGGGGAGCTGTTTTTT; CDR3: CASSLAPPTGELFF; J: TRBJ2-2; size: .; D: .; V: TRBV5-1
DNA: TGTGCCAGCAGTTTTACCGGACAGGGGGGTGGCTACACCTTC; CDR3: CASSFTGQGGGYTF; J: TRBJ1-2; size: .; D: TRBD1; V: TRBV28